A single sample gave rise to the 14 T cell receptor beta chains below, sequenced in a study of blood T cell repertoires in COVID-19. TCRdb keeps only in-frame clones here, not all; method: immunoSEQ multiplex PCR. The top ten clones hold roughly 2.5% of a sample with about 200,000 clones, about 83% of them seen once. Sequencing was carried out using peripheral blood. Every receptor here comes from a woman aged 40 to 55 with active or convalescent COVID-19.

The chain couples TRBV9 to TRBJ1-5; 9 nucleotides align to TRBD1. Germline values: CDR1 SGDLS, CDR2 YYNGEE. The V segment lost 0 bases and the J segment 6 bases; nucleotides outside the gene matches: 7. The CDR3 consists of 16 residues. The chain's CDR3 is CASSVDWDRAPQPQHF. In DNA form, the CDR3 reads TGTGCCAGCAGCGTAGACTGGGACAGGGCGCCTCAGCCCCAGCATTTT.

The chain uses TRBV7-3 and TRBJ2-1; a weak D match, TRBD2 (6 bases). The CDR3 is 13 amino acids. Germline V gene data show CDR1 as SGHTA and CDR2 as FQGTGA. Trimming left V 4 bases short and J 8 bases short, with 12 bases between. In DNA, the CDR3 is TGTGCCAGCAGCTCCTCCTGGGGGGATGAGCAGTTCTTC. Amino acid sequence: CASSSSWGDEQFF.

Comments on this clone: This sample also contains other DNA sequences that code for the same CDR3. This sequence joins TRBV11-3 and TRBJ2-1, with a possible D match to TRBD1 (6 bases). From germline, CDR1 is SGHNT and CDR2 YENEEA. This CDR3 has 11 residues. Between the trimmed V and J ends, which lost 3 bases and 10 bases, there was a span of 7 bases. CDR3 amino acids: CASSFRGEQFF. DNA for the CDR3: TGTGCCAGCAGCTTCAGGGGCGAGCAGTTCTTC.

This clone was observed a handful of times. V and J are TRBV7-3 and TRBJ2-3; the match to TRBD2 covers 13 bases. CDR3 length equals 15 residues. Trimming cost V 4 bases and J 4 bases; bases outside gene matches: 2. Germline loops: CDR1 SGHTA, CDR2 FQGTGA. In DNA, the CDR3 is TGTGCCAGCAGCTCACTAGCGGGAGGGCCAGATACGCAGTATTTT. Translated: CASSSLAGGPDTQYF.

This clone occurred a few times. The rearrangement uses TRBV19 and TRBJ1-2; D not certain. The V end was cut by 9 bases, the J end by 6 bases, with 20 bases between. This CDR3 is built from 14 residues. Germline V gene data show CDR1 as LNHDA and CDR2 as SQIVND (reference sequence). The CDR3 loop is CASSNGASRDGYTF. DNA of the CDR3: TGTGCCAGCTCTAACGGCGCGTCGAGGGATGGCTACACCTTC.

The V gene is TRBV28, the J gene TRBJ1-2; 8 bases fit TRBD1. Per the germline V gene, CDR1 is MDHEN and CDR2 is SYDVKM. The CDR3 consists of 12 residues. J was trimmed by 5 bases and V by 8 bases; bases with no gene match: 4. The CDR3: CASGQGWYGYTF. As DNA, the CDR3 is TGTGCCAGCGGACAGGGATGGTATGGCTACACCTTC.

The chain has TRBV23-1 and TRBJ1-5; 8 bases fit TRBD1. TRBV23-1 is noted as an ORF with a role that remains uncertain. V gave up 4 bases and J gave up 5 bases; unmatched junction bases: 7. The CDR3 consists of 15 residues. The CDR3 loop reads CASSPSQGAYQPQHF. The CDR3, as DNA: TGCGCCAGCAGTCCTTCCCAGGGGGCTTATCAGCCCCAGCATTTT.

J is TRBJ2-5 and V is TRBV21-1; the D segment call TRBD1 is taken from the table without a DNA check. TRBV21-1 is tagged as a pseudogene. The CDR3 has 14 residues. DNA of the CDR3: TGTGCCAGCAGCAAATTGGCAGGCCAAGAGACCCAGTACTTC. Translated: CASSKLAGQETQYF.

The CDR3 sequence is CASSLGPRGEGQPQHF. CDR3 DNA sequence: TGCGCCAGCAGCTTGGGGCCCCGGGGGGAGGGACAGCCCCAGCATTTT. This chain connects TRBV5-1 to TRBJ1-5; D might be TRBD1 (5 bases). The V end was cut by 0 bases, the J end by 7 bases, with 17 bases between. The germline CDR1 and CDR2 sequences are SGHRS and YFSETQ. The CDR3 runs 16 residues.

V gene TRBV28 combines with J gene TRBJ1-1; possibly TRBD1 for D (6 bases). This CDR3 is built from 14 residues. Germline CDR1 and CDR2: MDHEN and SYDVKM. V lost 2 bases and J 3 bases, leaving 10 bases between the germline ends. The CDR3, as DNA: TGTGCCAGCAGTTTAACAGGGAAGGACACTGAAGCTTTCTTT. This translates into CASSLTGKDTEAFF.

This chain links TRBV24-1 with TRBJ2-3; D remains ambiguous. Germline CDR1 and CDR2: KGHDR and SFDVKD. The V gene lost 8 bases and the J gene lost 5 bases, with 10 bases spanning the gap. This CDR3 spans 12 amino acids. Here the CDR3 reads CATNGLGDTQYF. In DNA, the CDR3 is TGTGCCACCAACGGTCTCGGAGATACGCAGTATTTT.

The chain links TRBV10-3 to TRBJ1-1; possible D gene TRBD1, 6 bases. There are 13 residues in the CDR3. The germline V gene encodes CDR1 ENHRY and CDR2 SYGVKD. The V and J ends lost 5 bases and 1 base respectively, with 8 bases between them. The CDR3 DNA is TGTGCCATCAGTCAGGGGTCGAACACTGAAGCTTTCTTT. This codes for CAISQGSNTEAFF.

V is TRBV4-3 and J is TRBJ2-1; TRBD1 might be the D (6 bases). Trimming pared 0 bases from V and 6 bases from J, leaving 15 bases between. This CDR3 spans 16 amino acids. The germline gives CDR1 LGHNA, CDR2 YSLEER. The CDR3 DNA sequence: TGCGCCAGCAGCCAAGATGTTACAGGGTATTTCAATGAGCAGTTCTTC. Amino acids: CASSQDVTGYFNEQFF.

The chain links TRBV27 to TRBJ1-2; 8 positions agree with TRBD1. The V gene's germline CDR1 is MNHEY and CDR2 SMNVEV (reference sequence). The CDR3 extends over 17 amino acids. With V trimmed by 2 bases and J by 7 bases, 15 bases remained unmatched. The CDR3 spells CASSLRFVAGGVSGYTF. The CDR3 coding sequence is TGTGCCAGCAGTTTAAGGTTTGTGGCAGGGGGCGTGAGTGGCTACACCTTC.